These T cell receptor beta chains were read from a single sample in a study of T-cell memory formation after mild COVID-19. MiXCR, applied by TCRdb to the 5' RACE reads, yields one record per CDR3 protein. Here the sample spans hundreds of thousands of distinct CDR3 sequences, roughly a sixth being singletons. Sequencing was performed on PBMCs or a T cell subset sorted from them (not recorded which). These receptors all come from an adult woman who had mild COVID-19 (a few samples of this study predate the infection). Cell type and time point are not known. The CDR3 runs from the conserved cysteine through the conserved F or W. The D gene is left open where the match is weak. Some rows mark clone size as missing; the rest say once, few, many or name a class of expanded clone.

clone_size	v_call	j_call	cdr3_length	d_call	cdr3_aa	cdr3_nt
-	TRBV7-8	TRBJ1-6	15	-	CASSLRGRDNSPLHF	TGTGCCAGCTCTCTCAGGGGCAGGGACAATTCACCCCTCCACTTT
-	TRBV12-3/TRBV12-4	TRBJ2-5	18	TRBD2	CASSVPRSSGGPGETQYF	TGTGCCAGCAGTGTTCCCCGGTCTAGCGGGGGCCCCGGAGAGACCCAGTACTTC
few	TRBV12-3/TRBV12-4	TRBJ2-1	14	TRBD2	CASRPGTSYDEQFF	TGTGCCAGCAGACCCGGGACTAGCTACGATGAGCAGTTCTTC
-	TRBV6-2/TRBV6-3	TRBJ2-2	14	-	CASVTSRGTGELFF	TGTGCCAGCGTCACCTCCAGGGGAACCGGGGAGCTGTTTTTT
-	TRBV15	TRBJ2-7	15	-	CATSSLQGNSYEQYF	TGTGCCACCAGCAGCCTCCAGGGAAACTCCTACGAGCAGTACTTC
few	TRBV5-1	TRBJ2-2	14	-	CASTDRPNTGELFF	TGCGCCAGCACGGACAGACCGAACACCGGGGAGCTGTTTTTT
-	TRBV6-1	TRBJ2-1	16	-	CASRKAGGRSYNEQFF	TGTGCCAGCAGGAAGGCCGGGGGACGCTCCTACAATGAGCAGTTCTTC
-	TRBV7-6	TRBJ1-1	16	TRBD1	CASSLGTGGSRTEAFF	TGTGCCAGCAGCTTAGGTACAGGGGGCTCGAGAACTGAAGCTTTCTTT
-	TRBV9	TRBJ1-3	15	TRBD1	CASSVRGLEGNTIYF	TGTGCCAGCAGCGTCAGGGGGCTTGAAGGAAACACCATATATTTT
few	TRBV5-5	TRBJ2-7	16	-	CASSSSNRDNYYEQYF	TGTGCCAGCAGCTCCTCGAACCGGGACAACTACTACGAGCAGTACTTC
-	TRBV7-2	TRBJ2-1	16	-	CASSLGGNLGVGEQFF	TGTGCCAGCAGCTTAGGGGGAAACCTGGGGGTGGGTGAGCAGTTCTTC
-	TRBV27	TRBJ2-3	14	-	CASSFGRPPDTQYF	TGTGCCAGCAGTTTTGGAAGGCCTCCGGATACGCAGTATTTT
-	TRBV10-3	TRBJ2-1	14	-	CAISEPSRILEQFF	TGTGCCATCAGTGAGCCCTCTAGGATTCTTGAGCAGTTCTTC
few	TRBV13	TRBJ2-5	15	TRBD2	CASSESGRAQETQYF	TGTGCCAGCAGCGAAAGCGGGAGGGCCCAAGAGACCCAGTACTTC
few	TRBV14	TRBJ2-2	15	TRBD1	CASSQRQGATGELFF	TGTGCCAGCAGCCAGCGACAGGGTGCTACCGGGGAGCTGTTTTTT
-	TRBV6-2/TRBV6-3	TRBJ2-5	12	TRBD1	CASNRGQETQYF	TGTGCCAGCAACAGGGGGCAAGAGACCCAGTACTTC
-	TRBV12-3/TRBV12-4	TRBJ1-3	12	-	CASSRFANTIYF	TGTGCCAGCAGCCGTTTTGCAAACACCATATATTTT
few	TRBV6-5	TRBJ2-6	18	-	CASSYWGRPSSGANVLTF	TGTGCCAGCAGTTACTGGGGCAGACCCAGCTCTGGGGCCAACGTCCTGACTTTC
-	TRBV12-3/TRBV12-4	TRBJ1-5	16	-	CASSPQAGLGNQPQHF	TGTGCCAGCAGTCCCCAGGCAGGTTTGGGCAATCAGCCCCAGCATTTT
few	TRBV30	TRBJ2-7	15	TRBD2	CAWSVASGSSYEQYF	TGTGCCTGGAGTGTGGCTAGCGGGAGTTCCTACGAGCAGTACTTC
-	TRBV27	TRBJ2-7	13	-	CASSHGFRYEQYF	TGTGCCAGCAGTCATGGCTTCCGATACGAGCAGTACTTC
few	TRBV5-6	TRBJ2-5	14	TRBD1	CASSPDRFQETQYF	TGTGCCAGCAGCCCGGACAGGTTCCAAGAGACCCAGTACTTC
few	TRBV15	TRBJ1-2	13	-	CATSGGLHYGYTF	TGTGCCACCAGCGGGGGACTGCATTATGGCTACACCTTC
-	TRBV4-3	TRBJ2-5	14	-	CASSQDSGMETQYF	TGCGCCAGCAGCCAAGATTCAGGCATGGAGACCCAGTACTTC
-	TRBV5-4	TRBJ2-7	13	-	CASSWGVDYEQYF	TGTGCCAGCAGCTGGGGGGTAGACTACGAGCAGTACTTC
few	TRBV12-3/TRBV12-4	TRBJ2-2	13	-	CASTMTRTGELFF	TGTGCCAGCACTATGACGCGGACCGGGGAGCTGTTTTTT
-	TRBV7-8	TRBJ1-4	15	-	CASSLFGSANEKLFF	TGTGCCAGCAGCTTATTTGGGTCTGCGAATGAAAAACTGTTTTTT
few	TRBV12-3/TRBV12-4	TRBJ2-7	15	-	CASSLDIGRTYEQYF	TGTGCCAGCAGTTTAGATATAGGACGGACCTACGAGCAGTACTTC
once	TRBV15	TRBJ2-5	14	-	CATSRDLAEETQYF	TGTGCCACCAGCAGAGATCTGGCGGAAGAGACCCAGTACTTC